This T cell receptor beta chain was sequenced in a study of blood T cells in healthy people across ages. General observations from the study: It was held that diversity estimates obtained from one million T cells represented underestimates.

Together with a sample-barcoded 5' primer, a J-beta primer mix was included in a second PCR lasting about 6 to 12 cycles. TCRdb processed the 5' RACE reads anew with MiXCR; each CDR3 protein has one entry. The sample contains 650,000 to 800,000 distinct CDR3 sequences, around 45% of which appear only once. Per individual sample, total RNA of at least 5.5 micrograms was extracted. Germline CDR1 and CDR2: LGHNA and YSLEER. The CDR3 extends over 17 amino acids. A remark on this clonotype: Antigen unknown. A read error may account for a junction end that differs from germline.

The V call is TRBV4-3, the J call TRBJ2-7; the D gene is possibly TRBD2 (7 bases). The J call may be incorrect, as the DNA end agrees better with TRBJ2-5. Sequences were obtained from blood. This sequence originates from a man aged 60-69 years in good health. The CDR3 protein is CAGSQEHRGDTYETQYF. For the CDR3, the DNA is TGCGCCGGCAGCCAGGAGCATCGGGGGGACACCTACGAGACCCAGTACTTC.